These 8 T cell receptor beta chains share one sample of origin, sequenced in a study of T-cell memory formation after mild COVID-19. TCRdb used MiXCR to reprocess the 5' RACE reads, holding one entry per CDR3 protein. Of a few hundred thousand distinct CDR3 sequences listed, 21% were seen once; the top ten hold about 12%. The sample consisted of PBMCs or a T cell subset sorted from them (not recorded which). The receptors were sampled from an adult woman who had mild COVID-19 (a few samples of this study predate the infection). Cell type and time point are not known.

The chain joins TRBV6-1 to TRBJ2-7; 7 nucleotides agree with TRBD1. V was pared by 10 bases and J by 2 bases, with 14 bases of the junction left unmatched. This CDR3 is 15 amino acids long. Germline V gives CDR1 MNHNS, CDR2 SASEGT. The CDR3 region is CATSSQQGFAYEQYF. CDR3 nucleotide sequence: TGTGCCACATCCTCACAACAGGGGTTCGCCTACGAGCAGTACTTC.

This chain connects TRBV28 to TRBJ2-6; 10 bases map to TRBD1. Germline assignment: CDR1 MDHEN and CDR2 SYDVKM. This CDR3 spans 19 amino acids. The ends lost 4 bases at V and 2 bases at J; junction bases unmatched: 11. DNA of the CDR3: TGTGCCAGCAGTTCCCTGGGGGACAGGGGAATCCCTGGGGCCAACGTCCTGACTTTC. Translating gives CASSSLGDRGIPGANVLTF.

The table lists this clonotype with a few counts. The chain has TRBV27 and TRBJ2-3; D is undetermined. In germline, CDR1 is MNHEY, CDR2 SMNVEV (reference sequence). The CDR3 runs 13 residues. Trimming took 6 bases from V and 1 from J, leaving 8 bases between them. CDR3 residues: CASSSSGTDTQYF. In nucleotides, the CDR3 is TGTGCCAGCAGCTCCAGCGGCACAGATACGCAGTATTTT.

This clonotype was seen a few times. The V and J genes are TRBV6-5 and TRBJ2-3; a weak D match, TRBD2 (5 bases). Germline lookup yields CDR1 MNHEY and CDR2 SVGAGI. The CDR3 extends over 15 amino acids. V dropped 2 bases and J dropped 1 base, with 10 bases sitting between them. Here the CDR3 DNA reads TGTGCCAGCAGTTACGGAGCGGACCGCACAGATACGCAGTATTTT. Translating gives CASSYGADRTDTQYF.

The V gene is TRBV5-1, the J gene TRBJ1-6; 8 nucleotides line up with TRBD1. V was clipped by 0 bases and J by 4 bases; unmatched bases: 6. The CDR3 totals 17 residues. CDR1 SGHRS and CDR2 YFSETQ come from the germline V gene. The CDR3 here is CASSLAGQASYNSPLHF. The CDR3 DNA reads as TGCGCCAGCAGCTTGGCGGGACAGGCCTCTTATAATTCACCCCTCCACTTT.

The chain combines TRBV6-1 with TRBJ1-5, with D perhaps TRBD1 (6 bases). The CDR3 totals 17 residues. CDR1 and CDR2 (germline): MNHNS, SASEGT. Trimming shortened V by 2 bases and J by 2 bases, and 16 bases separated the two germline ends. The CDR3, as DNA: TGTGCCAGCAGTGAAAGCTTACAGGGTTGGGGCAATCAGCCCCAGCATTTT. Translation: CASSESLQGWGNQPQHF.

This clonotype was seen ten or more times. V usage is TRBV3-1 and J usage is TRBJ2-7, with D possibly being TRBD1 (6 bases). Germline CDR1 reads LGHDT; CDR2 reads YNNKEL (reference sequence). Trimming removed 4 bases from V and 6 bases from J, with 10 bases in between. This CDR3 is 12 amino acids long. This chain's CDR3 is CASSRGGVEQYF. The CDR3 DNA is TGTGCCAGCAGCCGAGGGGGAGTCGAGCAGTACTTC.

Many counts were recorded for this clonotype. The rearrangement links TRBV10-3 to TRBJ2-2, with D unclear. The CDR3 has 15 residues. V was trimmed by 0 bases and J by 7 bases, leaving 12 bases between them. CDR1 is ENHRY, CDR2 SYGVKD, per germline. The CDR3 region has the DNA TGTGCCATCAGTGAGTCGCAGCCTTCCGACGGGGAGCTGTTTTTT. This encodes CAISESQPSDGELFF.